The T cell receptor beta chain described here comes from a study of CD8 T cells in Susac syndrome. This CDR3 is 18 amino acids long. The ends were cut back, 5 bases at V and 0 bases at J, with 22 bases in the middle. Looked up from germline, CDR1 is LNHDA and CDR2 is SQIVND (reference sequence). The RNA input was roughly 0.5 to 1 ug, and it was reverse transcribed with random hexamers. In TCRdb, the immunoSEQ multiplex PCR reads were re-called with MiXCR into one record per CDR3 protein. The sample has under 85,000 distinct CDR3 sequences, approximately 94% seen once. This chain joins TRBV19 and TRBJ1-1; TRBD1 is a possible D gene (5 bases). This TCR was recovered from a human donor with multiple sclerosis. The sample was CD8+ T cells from PBMCs. This CDR3 reads CASSLYPGAVTLNTEAFF. In DNA, the CDR3 is TGTGCCAGTAGTCTCTACCCCGGGGCAGTTACCTTGAACACTGAAGCTTTCTTT.